The 5 T cell receptor beta chains listed next were all sequenced from one sample in a study of monozygotic twins with inflammatory bowel disease. Reanalyzing the 5' RACE reads, TCRdb keeps one entry per CDR3 protein, without DNA. The table for this sample gives some 150,000 distinct CDR3 sequences. The sequencing input was blood. Source of these receptors: a human donor with ulcerative colitis or Crohn's disease, or a healthy co-twin of an affected twin (not recorded which).

This rearrangement joins TRBV7-9 to TRBJ2-7. This CDR3 region has 14 residues. Germline V gene sequence: CDR1 SEHNR, CDR2 FQNEAQ (reference sequence). The CDR3: CASSLPTVAYEQYF.

This chain connects TRBV20-1 to TRBJ1-2. The CDR3 totals 13 residues. From germline, CDR1 is DFQATT and CDR2 SNEGSKA (reference sequence). The CDR3 loop reads CSASGDLPHGYTF.

The rearrangement uses TRBV18 and TRBJ2-7; TCRdb calls TRBD1, which cannot be checked without DNA. Germline V lookup: CDR1 KGHSH, CDR2 LQKENI. The CDR3 covers 14 residues. CDR3: CASSPRAETYEQYF.

This CDR3 reads CASQLAGVNEQFF. This rearrangement joins TRBV28 to TRBJ2-1; absent DNA, TCRdb's TRBD2 call cannot be checked. Germline CDR1 MDHEN, CDR2 SYDVKM. The CDR3 extends over 13 amino acids.

The chain carries TRBV20-1 and TRBJ1-5. Germline V gives CDR1 DFQATT, CDR2 SNEGSKA (reference sequence). The CDR3 loop spans 14 amino acids. This CDR3 reads CSASITASNQPQHF.